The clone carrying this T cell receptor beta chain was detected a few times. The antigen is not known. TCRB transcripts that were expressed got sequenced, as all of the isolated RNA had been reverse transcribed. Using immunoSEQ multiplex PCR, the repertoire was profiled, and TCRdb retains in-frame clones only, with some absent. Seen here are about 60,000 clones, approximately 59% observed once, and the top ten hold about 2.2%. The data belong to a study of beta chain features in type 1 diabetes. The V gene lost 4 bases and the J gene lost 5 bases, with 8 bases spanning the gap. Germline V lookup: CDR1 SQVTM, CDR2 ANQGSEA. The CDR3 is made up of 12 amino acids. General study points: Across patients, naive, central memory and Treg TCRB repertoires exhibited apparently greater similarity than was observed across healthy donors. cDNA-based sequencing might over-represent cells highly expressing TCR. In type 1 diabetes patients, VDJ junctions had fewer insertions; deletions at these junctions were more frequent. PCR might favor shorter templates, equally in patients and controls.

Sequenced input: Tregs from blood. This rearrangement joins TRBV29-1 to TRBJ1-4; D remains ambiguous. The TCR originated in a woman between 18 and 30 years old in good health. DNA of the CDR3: TGCAGCGTTGGGAGGGAGAATGAAAAACTGTTTTTT. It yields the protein CSVGRENEKLFF.